The clone carrying this TCR beta chain was observed a single time. Its antigen is currently unknown. The data originate from a study of T cell responses to AZD1222 COVID-19 vaccine. Study-wide points: Receipt of two AZD1222 doses was followed by a rise in Spike-specific TCR breadth and depth. Close to half of spike-specific TCRs reportedly recognize unmutated variant regions. Repertoire samples came only from after the peak T cell response.

The protocol was immunoSEQ multiplex PCR, while the TCRdb copy is restricted to in-frame clones and leaves out a portion. The table shows roughly 180,000 clones, with about 90% occurring only once. Germline loops: CDR1 MDHEN, CDR2 SYDVKM. This CDR3 is built from 16 residues. V dropped 3 bases and J dropped 5; count of bases not matched to a gene: 4. The receptor was isolated from an adult in good health. Specimen: peripheral blood, collected on day 0 of AZD1222 vaccination. The chain has TRBV28 and TRBJ2-1; 13 nucleotides align to TRBD2. CDR3 DNA sequence: TGTGCCAGCAGTTTGCCACTAGCGGGAGGGCACAATGAGCAGTTCTTC. It is translated as CASSLPLAGGHNEQFF.